What follows is one T cell receptor (beta chain) and its context. Per the germline V gene, CDR1 is SGHVS and CDR2 is FNYEAQ. V lost 1 base to trimming and J lost 4 bases; unmatched junction nucleotides: 8. The CDR3 loop spans 16 amino acids. The data were obtained in a study of CD8 T cells in Susac syndrome. RNA, at roughly 0.45 to 1 ug, was reverse transcribed with random hexamers. The method of amplification for TCR beta CDR3 was immunoSEQ multiplex PCR, covering 54 Vbeta and 13 Jbeta. TCRdb re-called the immunoSEQ multiplex PCR reads with MiXCR, one entry per CDR3 protein. The sample includes roughly 110,000 distinct CDR3 sequences, 85% to 95% of them seen just once. The T cells that were sequenced for TCR beta were CD8+ and CD4+ cells from blood. Healthy donors served as the controls. They were matched for age and sex.

The source is a human donor in good health. J is TRBJ2-7 and V is TRBV7-6; 9 positions match TRBD1. The sequencing sample was made of CD8+ T cells from PBMCs. As DNA, the CDR3 is TGTGCCAGCAGCTTAGAACAGGGGGCCGGGAGGTACGAGCAGTACTTC. Protein: CASSLEQGAGRYEQYF.